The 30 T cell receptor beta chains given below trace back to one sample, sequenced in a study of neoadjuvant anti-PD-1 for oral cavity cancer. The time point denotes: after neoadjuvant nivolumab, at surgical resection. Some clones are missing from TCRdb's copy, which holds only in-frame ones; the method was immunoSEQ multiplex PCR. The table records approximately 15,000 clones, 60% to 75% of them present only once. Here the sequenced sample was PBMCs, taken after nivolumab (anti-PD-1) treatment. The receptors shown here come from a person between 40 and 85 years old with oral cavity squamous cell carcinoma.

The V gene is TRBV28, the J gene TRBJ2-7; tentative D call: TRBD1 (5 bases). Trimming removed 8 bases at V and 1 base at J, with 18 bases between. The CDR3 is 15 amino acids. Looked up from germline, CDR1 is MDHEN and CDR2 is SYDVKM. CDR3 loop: CASGMGPPDSYEQYF. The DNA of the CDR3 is TGTGCCAGCGGTATGGGGCCACCCGATTCCTACGAGCAGTACTTC. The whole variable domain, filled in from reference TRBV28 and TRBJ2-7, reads DVKVTQSSRYLVKRTGEKVFLECVQDMDHENMFWYRQDPGLGLRLIYFSYDVKMKEKGDIPEGYSVSREKKERFSLILESASTNQTSMYLCASGMGPPDSYEQYFGPGTRLTVT.

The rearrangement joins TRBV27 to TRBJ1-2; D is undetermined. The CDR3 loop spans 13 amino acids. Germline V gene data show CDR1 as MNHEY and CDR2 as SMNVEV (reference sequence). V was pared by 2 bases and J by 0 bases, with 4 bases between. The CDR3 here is CASSLASNYGYTF. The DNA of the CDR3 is TGTGCCAGCAGTTTAGCATCTAACTATGGCTACACCTTC.

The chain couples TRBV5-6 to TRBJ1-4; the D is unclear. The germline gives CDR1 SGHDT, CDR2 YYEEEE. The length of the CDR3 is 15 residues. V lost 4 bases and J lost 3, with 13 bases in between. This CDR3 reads CASSQFGGPNEKLFF. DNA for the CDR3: TGTGCCAGCAGCCAGTTCGGAGGGCCTAATGAAAAACTGTTTTTT.

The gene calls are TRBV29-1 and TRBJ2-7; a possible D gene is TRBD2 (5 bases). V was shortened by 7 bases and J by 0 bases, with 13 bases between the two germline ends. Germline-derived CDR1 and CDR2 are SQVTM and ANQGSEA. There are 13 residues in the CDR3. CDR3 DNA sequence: TGCAGCGCCGTCGGGGTAAGCTCCTACGAGCAGTACTTC. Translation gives CSAVGVSSYEQYF.

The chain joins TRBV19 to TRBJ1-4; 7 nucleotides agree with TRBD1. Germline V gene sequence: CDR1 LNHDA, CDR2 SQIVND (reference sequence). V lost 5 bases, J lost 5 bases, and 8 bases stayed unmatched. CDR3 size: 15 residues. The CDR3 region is CASSSDRARNEKLFF. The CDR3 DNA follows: TGTGCCAGTAGTTCCGACAGGGCAAGGAATGAAAAACTGTTTTTT.

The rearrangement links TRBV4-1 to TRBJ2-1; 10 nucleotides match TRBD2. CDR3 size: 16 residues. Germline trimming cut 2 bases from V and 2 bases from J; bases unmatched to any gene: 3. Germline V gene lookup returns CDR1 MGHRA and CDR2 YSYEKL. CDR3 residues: CASSQLAGVPYNEQFF. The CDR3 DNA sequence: TGCGCCAGCAGCCAACTAGCGGGAGTACCCTACAATGAGCAGTTCTTC.

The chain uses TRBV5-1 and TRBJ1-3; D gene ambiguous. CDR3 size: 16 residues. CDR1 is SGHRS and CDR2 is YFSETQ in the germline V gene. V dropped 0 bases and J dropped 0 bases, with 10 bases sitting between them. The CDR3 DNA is TGCGCCAGCAGCTTGGTGTCACCGAGCTCTGGAAACACCATATATTTT. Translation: CASSLVSPSSGNTIYF.

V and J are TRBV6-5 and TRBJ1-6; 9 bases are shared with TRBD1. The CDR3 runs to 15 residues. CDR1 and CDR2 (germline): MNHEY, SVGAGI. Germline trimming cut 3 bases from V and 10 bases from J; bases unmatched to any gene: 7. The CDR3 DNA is TGTGCCAGCAGTTATGTTGACAGGGGGTCCTCACCCCTCCACTTT. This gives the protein CASSYVDRGSSPLHF.

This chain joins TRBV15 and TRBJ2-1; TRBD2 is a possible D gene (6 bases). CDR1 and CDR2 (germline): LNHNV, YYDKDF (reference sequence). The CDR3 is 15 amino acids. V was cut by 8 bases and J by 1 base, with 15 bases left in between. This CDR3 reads CATAAGRGSYNEQFF. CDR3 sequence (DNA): TGTGCCACCGCGGCGGGGAGAGGATCCTACAATGAGCAGTTCTTC. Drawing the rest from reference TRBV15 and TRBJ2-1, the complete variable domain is DAMVIQNPRYQVTQFGKPVTLSCSQTLNHNVMYWYQQKSSQAPKLLFHYYDKDFNNEADTPDNFQSRRPNTSFCFLDIRSPGLGDTAMYLCATAAGRGSYNEQFFGPGTRLTVL.

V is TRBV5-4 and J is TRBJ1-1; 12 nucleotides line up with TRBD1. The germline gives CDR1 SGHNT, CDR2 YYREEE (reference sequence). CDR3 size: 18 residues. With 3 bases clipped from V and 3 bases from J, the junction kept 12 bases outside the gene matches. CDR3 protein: CASSWGDRGLIGDTEAFF. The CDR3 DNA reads TGTGCCAGCAGCTGGGGGGACAGGGGGCTGATTGGCGACACTGAAGCTTTCTTT.

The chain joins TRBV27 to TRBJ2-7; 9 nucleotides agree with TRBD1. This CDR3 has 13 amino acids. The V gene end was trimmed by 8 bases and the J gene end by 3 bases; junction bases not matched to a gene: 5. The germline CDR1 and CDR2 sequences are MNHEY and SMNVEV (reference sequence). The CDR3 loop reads CASGGTGFYEQYF. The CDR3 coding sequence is TGTGCCAGCGGAGGGACAGGGTTCTACGAGCAGTACTTC.

The CDR3 DNA follows: TGTGCCAGCAGTGAATTTCAGGGAGGGGGCGCTGGAGAGACCCAGTACTTC. This sequence encodes CASSEFQGGGAGETQYF. The J gene is TRBJ2-5, the V gene TRBV25-1, with D possibly called TRBD1 or TRBD2 (7 bases each). The CDR3 spans 17 residues. CDR1 and CDR2 from the germline V gene are MGHDK and SYGVNS. The V and J ends lost 1 base and 4 bases respectively, with 19 bases between them.

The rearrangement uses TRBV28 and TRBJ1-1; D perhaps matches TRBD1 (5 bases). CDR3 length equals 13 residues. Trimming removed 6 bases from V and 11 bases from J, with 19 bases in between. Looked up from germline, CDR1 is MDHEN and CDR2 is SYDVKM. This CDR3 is CASSPDGTYGAFF. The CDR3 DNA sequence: TGTGCCAGCAGCCCTGACGGGACGTACGGGGCTTTCTTT.

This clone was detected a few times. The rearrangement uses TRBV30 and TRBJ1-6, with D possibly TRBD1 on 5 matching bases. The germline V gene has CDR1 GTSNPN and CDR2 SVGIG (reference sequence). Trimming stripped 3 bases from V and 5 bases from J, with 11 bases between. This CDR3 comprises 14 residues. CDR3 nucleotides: TGTGCCTGGAGGCGGGACGGTGATAATTCACCCCTCCACTTT. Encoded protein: CAWRRDGDNSPLHF.

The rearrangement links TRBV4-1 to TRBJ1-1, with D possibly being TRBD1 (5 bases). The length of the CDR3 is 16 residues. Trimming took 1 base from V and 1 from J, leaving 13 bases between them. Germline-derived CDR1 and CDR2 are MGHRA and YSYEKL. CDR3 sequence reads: CASSQVWGDPNTEAFF. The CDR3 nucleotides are TGCGCCAGCAGCCAAGTTTGGGGGGACCCGAACACTGAAGCTTTCTTT.

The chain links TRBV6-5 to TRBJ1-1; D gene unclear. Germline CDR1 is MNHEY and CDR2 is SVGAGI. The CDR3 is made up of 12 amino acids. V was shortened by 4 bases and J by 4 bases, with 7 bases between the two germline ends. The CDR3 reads CASSSDTTEAFF. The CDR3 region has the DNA TGTGCCAGCAGTTCAGACACCACTGAAGCTTTCTTT.

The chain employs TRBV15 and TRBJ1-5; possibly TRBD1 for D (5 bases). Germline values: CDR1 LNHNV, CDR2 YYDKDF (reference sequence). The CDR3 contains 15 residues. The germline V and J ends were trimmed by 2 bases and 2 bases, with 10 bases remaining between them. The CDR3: CATSRSLGGNQPQHF. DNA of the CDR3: TGTGCCACCAGCAGATCTTTGGGGGGCAATCAGCCCCAGCATTTT.

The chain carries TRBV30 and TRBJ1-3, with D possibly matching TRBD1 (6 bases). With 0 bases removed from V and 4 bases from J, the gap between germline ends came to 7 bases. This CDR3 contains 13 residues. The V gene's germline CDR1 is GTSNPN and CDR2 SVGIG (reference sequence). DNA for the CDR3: TGTGCCTGGAGTGTAACAGGGGGAAACACCATATATTTT. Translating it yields CAWSVTGGNTIYF.

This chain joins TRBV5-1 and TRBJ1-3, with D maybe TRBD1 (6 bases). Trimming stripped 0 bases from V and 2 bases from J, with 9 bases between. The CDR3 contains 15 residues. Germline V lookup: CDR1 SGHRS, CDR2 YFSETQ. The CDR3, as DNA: TGCGCCAGCAGCTTGGCCAACAGGGCTGGAAACACCATATATTTT. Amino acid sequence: CASSLANRAGNTIYF. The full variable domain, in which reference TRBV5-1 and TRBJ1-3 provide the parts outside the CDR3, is KAGVTQTPRYLIKTRGQQVTLSCSPISGHRSVSWYQQTPGQGLQFLFEYFSETQRNKGNFPGRFSGRQFSNSRSEMNVSTLELGDSALYLCASSLANRAGNTIYFGEGSWLTVV.

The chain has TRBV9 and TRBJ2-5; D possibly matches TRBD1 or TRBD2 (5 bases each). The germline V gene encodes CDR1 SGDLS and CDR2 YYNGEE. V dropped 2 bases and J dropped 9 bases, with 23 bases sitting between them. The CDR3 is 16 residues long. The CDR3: CASSVGLEGRRASQYF. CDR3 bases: TGTGCCAGCAGCGTCGGGCTCGAGGGACGCCGTGCGTCCCAGTACTTC.

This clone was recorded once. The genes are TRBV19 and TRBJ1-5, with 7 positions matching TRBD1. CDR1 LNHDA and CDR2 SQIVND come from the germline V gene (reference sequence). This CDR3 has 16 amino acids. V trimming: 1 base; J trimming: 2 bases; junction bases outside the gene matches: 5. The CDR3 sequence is CASSIGRQGGNQPQHF. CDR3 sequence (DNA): TGTGCCAGTAGTATAGGTCGGCAGGGGGGCAATCAGCCCCAGCATTTT.

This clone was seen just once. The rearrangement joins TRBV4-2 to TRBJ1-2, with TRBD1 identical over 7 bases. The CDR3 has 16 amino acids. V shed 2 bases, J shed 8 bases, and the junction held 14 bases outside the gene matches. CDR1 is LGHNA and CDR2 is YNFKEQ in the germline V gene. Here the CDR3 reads CASSQQTGAPSRGYTF. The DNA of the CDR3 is TGTGCCAGCAGCCAACAAACAGGGGCCCCCTCGAGAGGCTACACCTTC.

The CDR3: CASSYWIGAGANVLTF. CDR3 bases: TGTGCCAGCAGTTACTGGATCGGGGCTGGGGCCAACGTCCTGACTTTC. The gene calls are TRBV6-5 and TRBJ2-6; D might be TRBD2 (5 bases). The CDR3 has 16 residues. The germline V gene encodes CDR1 MNHEY and CDR2 SVGAGI. The germline V and J ends were trimmed by 1 base and 2 bases, with 9 bases remaining between them.

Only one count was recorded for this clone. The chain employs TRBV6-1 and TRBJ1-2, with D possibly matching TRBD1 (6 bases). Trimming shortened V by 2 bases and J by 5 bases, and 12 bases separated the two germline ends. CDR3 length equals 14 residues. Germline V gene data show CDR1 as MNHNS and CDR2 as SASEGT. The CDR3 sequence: CASSEILDSYGYTF. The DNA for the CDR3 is TGTGCCAGCAGTGAAATATTGGACAGTTATGGCTACACCTTC.

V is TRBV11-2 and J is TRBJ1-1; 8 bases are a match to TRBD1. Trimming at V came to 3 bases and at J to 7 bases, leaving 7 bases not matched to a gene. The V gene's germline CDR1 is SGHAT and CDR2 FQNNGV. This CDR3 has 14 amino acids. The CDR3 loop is CASSFQGARGEAFF. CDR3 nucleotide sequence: TGTGCCAGCAGCTTTCAGGGGGCGCGCGGTGAAGCTTTCTTT.

The CDR3 nucleotides are TGCGCCAGCAGCCCGACAGTGAATGAAAAACTGTTTTTT. Protein product: CASSPTVNEKLFF. The V gene is TRBV4-1, the J gene TRBJ1-4; maybe TRBD1 (5 bases). The CDR3 is made up of 13 amino acids. V was cut by 4 bases and J by 5 bases, with 8 bases left in between. Looked up from germline, CDR1 is MGHRA and CDR2 is YSYEKL.

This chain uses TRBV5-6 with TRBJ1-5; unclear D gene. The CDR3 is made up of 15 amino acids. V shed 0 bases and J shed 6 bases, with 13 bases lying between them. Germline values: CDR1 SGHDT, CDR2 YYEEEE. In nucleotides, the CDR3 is TGTGCCAGCAGCTTGGGGCACCCTAGCGGTCAGCCCCAGCATTTT. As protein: CASSLGHPSGQPQHF.

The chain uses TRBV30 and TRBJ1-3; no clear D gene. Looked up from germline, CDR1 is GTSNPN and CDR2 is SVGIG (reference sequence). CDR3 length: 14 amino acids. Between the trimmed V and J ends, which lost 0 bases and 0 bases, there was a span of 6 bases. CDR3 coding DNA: TGTGCCTGGAGTGTCTCCGTCTCTGGAAACACCATATATTTT. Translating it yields CAWSVSVSGNTIYF.

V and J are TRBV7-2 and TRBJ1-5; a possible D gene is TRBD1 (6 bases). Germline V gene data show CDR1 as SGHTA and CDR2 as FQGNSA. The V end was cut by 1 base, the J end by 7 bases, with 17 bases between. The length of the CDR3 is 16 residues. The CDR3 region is CASSLGRPGDGQPQHF. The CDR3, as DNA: TGTGCCAGCAGCTTAGGTCGGCCAGGGGACGGACAGCCCCAGCATTTT.

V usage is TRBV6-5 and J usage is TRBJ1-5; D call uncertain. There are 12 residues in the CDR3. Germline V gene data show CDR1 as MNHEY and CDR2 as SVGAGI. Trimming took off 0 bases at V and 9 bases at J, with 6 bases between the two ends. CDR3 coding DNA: TGTGCCAGCAGTTACTCGACGGGGCCCCAGCATTTT. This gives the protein CASSYSTGPQHF.